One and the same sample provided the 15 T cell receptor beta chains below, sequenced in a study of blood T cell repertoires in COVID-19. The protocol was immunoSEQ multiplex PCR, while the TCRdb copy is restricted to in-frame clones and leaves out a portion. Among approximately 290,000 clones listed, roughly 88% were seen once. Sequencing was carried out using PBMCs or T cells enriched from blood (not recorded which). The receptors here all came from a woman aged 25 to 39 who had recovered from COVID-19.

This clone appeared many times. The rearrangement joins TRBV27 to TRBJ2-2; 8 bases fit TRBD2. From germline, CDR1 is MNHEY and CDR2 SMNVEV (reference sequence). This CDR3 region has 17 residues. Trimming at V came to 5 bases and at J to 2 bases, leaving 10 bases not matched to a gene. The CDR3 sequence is CASSPLGAGENTGELFF. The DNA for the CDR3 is TGTGCCAGCAGTCCCCTCGGAGCGGGGGAAAACACCGGGGAGCTGTTTTTT.

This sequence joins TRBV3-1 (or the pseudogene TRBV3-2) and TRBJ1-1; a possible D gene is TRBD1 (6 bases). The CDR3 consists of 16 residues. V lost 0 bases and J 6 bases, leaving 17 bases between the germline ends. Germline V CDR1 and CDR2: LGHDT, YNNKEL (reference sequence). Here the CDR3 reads CASSQDSGGTWSEAFF. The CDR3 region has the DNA TGTGCCAGCAGCCAAGATTCGGGGGGCACCTGGTCTGAAGCTTTCTTT.

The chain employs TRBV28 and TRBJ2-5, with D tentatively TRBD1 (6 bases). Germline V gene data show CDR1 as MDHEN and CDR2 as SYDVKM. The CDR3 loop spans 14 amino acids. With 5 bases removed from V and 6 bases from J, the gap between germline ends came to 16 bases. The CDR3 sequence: CASSGTSRRQTQYF. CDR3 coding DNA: TGTGCCAGCAGTGGGACATCTCGACGACAGACCCAGTACTTC.

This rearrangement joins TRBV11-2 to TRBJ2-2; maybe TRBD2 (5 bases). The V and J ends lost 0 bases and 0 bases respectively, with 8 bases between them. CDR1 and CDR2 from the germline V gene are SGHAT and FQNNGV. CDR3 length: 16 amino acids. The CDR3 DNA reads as TGTGCCAGCAGCTTAGAAACGGGATCGAACACCGGGGAGCTGTTTTTT. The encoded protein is CASSLETGSNTGELFF. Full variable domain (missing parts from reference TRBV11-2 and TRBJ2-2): EAGVAQSPRYKIIEKRQSVAFWCNPISGHATLYWYQQILGQGPKLLIQFQNNGVVDDSQLPKDRFSAERLKGVDSTLKIQPAKLEDSAVYLCASSLETGSNTGELFFGEGSRLTVL.

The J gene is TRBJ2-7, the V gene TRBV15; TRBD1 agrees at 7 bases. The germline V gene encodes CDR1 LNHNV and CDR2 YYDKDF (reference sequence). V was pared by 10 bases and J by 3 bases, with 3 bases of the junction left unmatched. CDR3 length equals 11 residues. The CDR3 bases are TGTGCCAACGGGGACAGCTACGAGCAGTACTTC. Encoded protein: CANGDSYEQYF.

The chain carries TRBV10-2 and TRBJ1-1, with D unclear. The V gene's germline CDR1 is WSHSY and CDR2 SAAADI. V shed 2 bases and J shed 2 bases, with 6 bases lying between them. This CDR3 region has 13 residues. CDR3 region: CASSELRNTEAFF. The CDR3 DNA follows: TGCGCCAGCAGTGAGCTCCGTAACACTGAAGCTTTCTTT.

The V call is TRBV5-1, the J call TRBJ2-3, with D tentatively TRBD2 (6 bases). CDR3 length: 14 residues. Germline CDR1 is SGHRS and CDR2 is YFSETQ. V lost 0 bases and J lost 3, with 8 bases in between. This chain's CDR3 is CASSLGAGTDTQYF. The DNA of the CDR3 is TGCGCCAGCAGCTTGGGGGCGGGAACAGATACGCAGTATTTT. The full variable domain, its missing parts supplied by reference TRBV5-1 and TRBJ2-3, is KAGVTQTPRYLIKTRGQQVTLSCSPISGHRSVSWYQQTPGQGLQFLFEYFSETQRNKGNFPGRFSGRQFSNSRSEMNVSTLELGDSALYLCASSLGAGTDTQYFGPGTRLTVL.

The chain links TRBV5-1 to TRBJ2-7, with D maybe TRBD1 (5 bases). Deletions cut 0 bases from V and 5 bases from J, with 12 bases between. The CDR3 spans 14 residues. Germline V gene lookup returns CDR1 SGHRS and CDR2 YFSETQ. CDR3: CASSLGQKGNEQYF. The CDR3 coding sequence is TGCGCCAGCAGCTTGGGGCAAAAGGGGAACGAGCAGTACTTC.

In nucleotides, the CDR3 is TGTGCCAGCAGCGCCCGGACAGGGGCCGGGGCCAACGTCCTGACTTTC. It translates to CASSARTGAGANVLTF. V gene TRBV5-8 combines with J gene TRBJ2-6; 9 bases align to TRBD1. With V trimmed by 4 bases and J by 4 bases, 6 bases remained unmatched. The CDR3 consists of 16 residues. Germline V gene sequence: CDR1 SGHTS, CDR2 YDEGEE.

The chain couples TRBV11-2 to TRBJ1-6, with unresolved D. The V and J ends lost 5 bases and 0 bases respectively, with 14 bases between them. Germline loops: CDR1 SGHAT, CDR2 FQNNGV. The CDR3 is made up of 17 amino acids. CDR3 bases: TGTGCCAGCAGCCCGAGCGGACTCAGCTCCTATAATTCACCCCTCCACTTT. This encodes CASSPSGLSSYNSPLHF.

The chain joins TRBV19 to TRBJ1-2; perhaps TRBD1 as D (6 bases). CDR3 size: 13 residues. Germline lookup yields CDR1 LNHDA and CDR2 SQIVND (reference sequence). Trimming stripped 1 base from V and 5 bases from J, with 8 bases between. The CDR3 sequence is CASSIARGYGYTF. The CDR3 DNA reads TGTGCCAGTAGTATAGCCAGGGGATATGGCTACACCTTC.

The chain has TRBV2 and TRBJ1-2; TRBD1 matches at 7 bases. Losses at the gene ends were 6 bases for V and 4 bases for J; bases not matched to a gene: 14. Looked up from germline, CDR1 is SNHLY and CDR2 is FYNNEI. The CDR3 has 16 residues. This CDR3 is CASSLSGTASTYGYTF. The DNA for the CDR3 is TGTGCCAGCAGCTTAAGTGGGACAGCCTCTACCTATGGCTACACCTTC.

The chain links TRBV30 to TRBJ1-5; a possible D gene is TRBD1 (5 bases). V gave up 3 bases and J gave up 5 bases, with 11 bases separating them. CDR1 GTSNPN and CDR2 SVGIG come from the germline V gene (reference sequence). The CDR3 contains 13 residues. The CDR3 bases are TGTGCCTGGAGCTCGGGGGGATATCAGCCCCAGCATTTT. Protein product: CAWSSGGYQPQHF.

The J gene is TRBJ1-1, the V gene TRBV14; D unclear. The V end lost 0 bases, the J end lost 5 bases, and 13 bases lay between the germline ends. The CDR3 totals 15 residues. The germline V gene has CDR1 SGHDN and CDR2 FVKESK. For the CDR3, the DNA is TGTGCCAGCAGCCAAGACCAGGCCGACCTTACTGAAGCTTTCTTT. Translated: CASSQDQADLTEAFF.

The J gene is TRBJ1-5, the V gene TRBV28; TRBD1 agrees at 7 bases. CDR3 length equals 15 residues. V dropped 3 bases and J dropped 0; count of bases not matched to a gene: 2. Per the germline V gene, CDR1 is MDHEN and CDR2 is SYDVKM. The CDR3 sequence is CASSLTGSSNQPQHF. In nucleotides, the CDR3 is TGTGCCAGCAGTTTGACAGGGTCTAGCAATCAGCCCCAGCATTTT.